The clone carrying this T cell receptor (beta chain) showed up just a few times. There are 15 residues in the CDR3. V lost 2 bases, J lost 4 bases, and 13 bases lay in between. CDR1 and CDR2 from the germline V gene are SGHRS and YFSETQ. Here immunoSEQ multiplex PCR was the method, and the copy in TCRdb shows in-frame clones only, minus some. The sample consists of some 150,000 clones, over 75% of them appearing once. This specimen comes from a study of blood T cell repertoires in COVID-19. About the study: Researchers got acute and convalescent COVID-19 samples from the United States, Italy and Spain. T cells, B-cell-depleted T cells, or PBMCs supplied cDNA or gDNA.

Sequencing input: peripheral blood. This clonotype was sampled from a human donor in a cohort sampled during active COVID-19. The genes are TRBV5-1 and TRBJ2-1; a possible D gene is TRBD1 (6 bases). The CDR3 nucleotides read TGCGCCAGCAGCTTCCGGGACAAGCTATACAATGAGCAGTTCTTC. Amino acid sequence: CASSFRDKLYNEQFF. The full variable domain, with the rest looked up from reference TRBV5-1 and TRBJ2-1, is KAGVTQTPRYLIKTRGQQVTLSCSPISGHRSVSWYQQTPGQGLQFLFEYFSETQRNKGNFPGRFSGRQFSNSRSEMNVSTLELGDSALYLCASSFRDKLYNEQFFGPGTRLTVL.